The T cell receptor (beta chain) described here comes from a study of cytomegalovirus exposure and HLA in healthy donors. Researchers ran the PCR with 60 Vbeta and 13 Jbeta primers. Sequenced by immunoSEQ multiplex PCR; TCRdb stores in-frame clones only, minus some. The sample has around 190,000 clones, 70% to 80% seen once. The clonotype originates from a woman aged 30 to 39 in good health and CMV-seronegative. Sequenced material: PBMCs.

DNA of the CDR3: TGTGCCAGCAGCGCACCGGGACTAGCGTCCGTAGCCTACTACGAGCAGTACTTC. Protein sequence: CASSAPGLASVAYYEQYF. V and J are TRBV7-8 and TRBJ2-7; 10 positions match TRBD2. The junction had 16 bases not matched to a gene; V was cut back by 5 bases and J by 3 bases. The CDR3 totals 18 residues. The germline gives CDR1 SGHVS, CDR2 FQNEAQ.